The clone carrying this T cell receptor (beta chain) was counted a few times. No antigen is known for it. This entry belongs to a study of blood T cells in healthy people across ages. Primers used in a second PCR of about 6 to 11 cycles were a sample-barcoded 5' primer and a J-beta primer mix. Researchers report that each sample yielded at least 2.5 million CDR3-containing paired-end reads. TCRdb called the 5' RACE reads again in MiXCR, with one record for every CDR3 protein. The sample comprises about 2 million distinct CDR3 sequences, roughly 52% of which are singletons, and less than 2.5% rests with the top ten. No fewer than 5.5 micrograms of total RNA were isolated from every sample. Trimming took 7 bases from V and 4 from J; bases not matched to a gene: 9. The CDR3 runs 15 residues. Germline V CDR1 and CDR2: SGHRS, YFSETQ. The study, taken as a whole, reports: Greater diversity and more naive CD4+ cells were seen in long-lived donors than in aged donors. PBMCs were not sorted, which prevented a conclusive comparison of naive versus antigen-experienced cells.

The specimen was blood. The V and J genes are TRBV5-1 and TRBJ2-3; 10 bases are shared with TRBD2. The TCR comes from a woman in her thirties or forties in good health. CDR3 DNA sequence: TGCGCCAGCCACAGCGGGGGGGCGAGCGCAGATACGCAGTATTTT. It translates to CASHSGGASADTQYF.